These 28 T cell receptor beta chains were sequenced from one sample in a study of cytotoxic CD8 clonotypes in ibrutinib-treated CLL. Sequencing used immunoSEQ multiplex PCR; TCRdb keeps in-frame clones, though not all of them. The sample lists about 330,000 clones, about 61% occurring once. The source was PBMCs, collected after 36 months of ibrutinib treatment. These receptors originate from a human donor with chronic lymphocytic leukemia.

The chain recombines TRBV23-1 with TRBJ2-7; 8 bases are a match to TRBD1. TRBV23-1 is filed as an ORF, its function uncertain. Trimming cost V 0 bases and J 3 bases; bases outside gene matches: 4. CDR3 length: 15 amino acids. CDR3 loop: CASSQSDRASYEQYF. The CDR3 DNA reads TGCGCCAGCAGTCAATCGGACAGGGCCAGCTACGAGCAGTACTTC.

V gene TRBV4-3 combines with J gene TRBJ2-7, with TRBD2 matching over 10 bases. Germline V gene sequence: CDR1 LGHNA, CDR2 YSLEER. V gave up 5 bases and J gave up 8 bases; unmatched junction bases: 9. This CDR3 is 14 amino acids long. DNA of the CDR3: TGCGCCAGCAGCGGGCGGCTAGCGGGAGCAAAGCAGTACTTC. Amino acids: CASSGRLAGAKQYF.

This clone occurred once. This chain uses TRBV7-3 with TRBJ2-3; 10 positions agree with TRBD1. Germline V gene sequence: CDR1 SGHTA, CDR2 FQGTGA. The CDR3 is made up of 16 amino acids. Trimming at V came to 4 bases and at J to 6 bases, leaving 10 bases not matched to a gene. The CDR3 protein is CASSSEGTGARDTQYF. CDR3 nucleotides: TGTGCCAGCAGCTCAGAGGGGACAGGGGCTCGGGATACGCAGTATTTT.

The table lists this clone with a few counts. The chain is built from TRBV4-1 and TRBJ2-7; tentative D call: TRBD2 (5 bases). The germline V gene encodes CDR1 MGHRA and CDR2 YSYEKL. The CDR3 covers 13 residues. Trimming cost V 1 base and J 7 bases, with 11 bases left between them. The CDR3 coding sequence is TGCGCCAGCAGCCAAGTAGTCCGGAGGGAGCAGTACTTC. Amino acids: CASSQVVRREQYF.

This chain joins TRBV2 and TRBJ2-7; no definite D call. The V end lost 3 bases, the J end lost 0 bases, and 12 bases lay between the germline ends. Per the germline V gene, CDR1 is SNHLY and CDR2 is FYNNEI. CDR3 length: 15 amino acids. The CDR3 sequence: CASSEVGLSSYEQYF. In nucleotides, the CDR3 is TGTGCCAGCAGTGAGGTCGGGCTCAGCTCCTACGAGCAGTACTTC.

The chain carries TRBV7-9 and TRBJ2-7, with TRBD1 matching over 7 bases. CDR3 length: 13 residues. After removal of 3 bases from V and 5 bases from J, the junction contained 4 bases not matched to a gene. Germline lookup yields CDR1 SEHNR and CDR2 FQNEAQ (reference sequence). The CDR3 loop reads CASSFGQGDEQYF. The CDR3 DNA follows: TGTGCCAGCAGCTTCGGTCAGGGGGACGAGCAGTACTTC.

The chain has TRBV7-9 and TRBJ2-1, with D hard to call. Trimming stripped 0 bases from V and 12 bases from J, with 9 bases between. The CDR3 consists of 12 residues. Germline V gene sequence: CDR1 SEHNR, CDR2 FQNEAQ (reference sequence). The CDR3 reads CASSLAGIGQFF. The CDR3 nucleotides read TGTGCCAGCAGCTTAGCAGGGATCGGGCAGTTCTTC.

The chain has TRBV5-1 and TRBJ2-7; 8 nucleotides align to TRBD1. V lost 0 bases and J lost 13; bases outside the gene matches: 12. Per germline, CDR1 SGHRS and CDR2 YFSETQ. The CDR3 length is 14 residues. This chain's CDR3 is CASSLGPGQEQNYF. The CDR3, as DNA: TGCGCCAGCAGCTTGGGACCGGGACAGGAGCAGAATTACTTC.

Only one count was recorded for this clone. The genes are TRBV29-1 and TRBJ2-2, with TRBD1 as a possible D gene (6 bases). V gave up 1 base and J gave up 8 bases, with 11 bases separating them. Germline V lookup: CDR1 SQVTM, CDR2 ANQGSEA. The CDR3 loop spans 13 amino acids. The CDR3 sequence is CSVEGDTLGELFF. CDR3 DNA sequence: TGCAGCGTTGAAGGGGACACGTTAGGGGAGCTGTTTTTT.

The chain combines TRBV9 with TRBJ2-1; 7 positions agree with TRBD2. The CDR3 totals 15 residues. Per germline, CDR1 SGDLS and CDR2 YYNGEE. Trimming at V came to 0 bases and at J to 2 bases, leaving 2 bases not matched to a gene. In DNA form, the CDR3 reads TGTGCCAGCAGCGTAGTGGCGGGAGCCTACAATGAGCAGTTCTTC. The encoded protein is CASSVVAGAYNEQFF.

Only one count was recorded for this clone. J is TRBJ2-7 and V is TRBV4-1; no definite D call. The CDR3 loop spans 15 amino acids. The V end lost 2 bases, the J end lost 3 bases, and 14 bases lay between the germline ends. Germline V gene sequence: CDR1 MGHRA, CDR2 YSYEKL. The CDR3 protein is CASSQQPLVNYEQYF. The CDR3 region has the DNA TGCGCCAGCAGCCAACAGCCGTTAGTAAACTACGAGCAGTACTTC.

This sequence joins TRBV7-7 and TRBJ2-2; D not certain. CDR1 and CDR2 (germline): SSHAT, FNYEAQ (reference sequence). This CDR3 has 13 residues. Between the trimmed V and J ends, which lost 1 base and 4 bases, there was a span of 4 bases. The CDR3 DNA follows: TGTGCCAGCAGCTTAGGGGCCACCGGGGAGCTGTTTTTT. This gives the protein CASSLGATGELFF.

Worth noting for this clone: Other nucleotide sequences from this sample produce the same CDR3. The rearrangement joins TRBV5-1 to TRBJ1-3; D gene unclear. Germline CDR1 is SGHRS and CDR2 is YFSETQ. The CDR3 covers 15 residues. Trimming removed 0 bases at V and 0 bases at J, with 7 bases between. The DNA for the CDR3 is TGCGCCAGCAGCTTGGCCGGGAGCTCTGGAAACACCATATATTTT. Its translation is CASSLAGSSGNTIYF. The variable domain in full, completed from reference TRBV5-1 and TRBJ1-3, reads KAGVTQTPRYLIKTRGQQVTLSCSPISGHRSVSWYQQTPGQGLQFLFEYFSETQRNKGNFPGRFSGRQFSNSRSEMNVSTLELGDSALYLCASSLAGSSGNTIYFGEGSWLTVV.

This chain links TRBV6-6 with TRBJ2-1; D remains unclear. Germline lookup yields CDR1 MNHNY and CDR2 SVGAGI (reference sequence). The CDR3 has 16 amino acids. The ends were cut back, 0 bases at V and 7 bases at J, with 16 bases in the middle. CDR3 protein: CASSYSNEPLWNEQFF. CDR3 in DNA: TGTGCCAGCAGTTACTCGAACGAACCGTTATGGAATGAGCAGTTCTTC.

This clone showed up just a few times. The chain carries TRBV19 and TRBJ2-7; no reliable D call. The CDR3 is 12 amino acids. V was clipped by 6 bases and J by 6 bases, with 12 bases between them. CDR1 is LNHDA, CDR2 SQIVND, per germline (reference sequence). The CDR3, as DNA: TGTGCCAGTAGGTCGACAACAAGCGAGCAGTACTTC. This encodes CASRSTTSEQYF.

The genes are TRBV5-6 and TRBJ1-1; D is unclear. The germline CDR1 and CDR2 sequences are SGHDT and YYEEEE. This CDR3 is built from 15 residues. Trimming removed 2 bases from V and 4 bases from J, with 15 bases in between. The CDR3 sequence: CASSFIGRKSTEAFF. In DNA form, the CDR3 reads TGTGCCAGCAGCTTTATCGGCAGGAAAAGCACTGAAGCTTTCTTT.

This chain joins TRBV29-1 and TRBJ2-7, with 8 bases lining up with TRBD1. The V gene's germline CDR1 is SQVTM and CDR2 ANQGSEA. The CDR3 is made up of 11 amino acids. V lost 6 bases to trimming and J lost 12 bases; unmatched junction nucleotides: 10. The chain's CDR3 is CSVKNRDRLYF. CDR3 nucleotide sequence: TGCAGCGTAAAGAACCGGGACAGGTTGTACTTC.

This clone showed up just a few times. The gene calls are TRBV6-6 and TRBJ1-2; 8 bases align to TRBD1. CDR3 size: 13 residues. CDR1 and CDR2 (germline): MNHNY, SVGAGI (reference sequence). V lost 7 bases, J lost 8 bases, and 9 bases stayed unmatched. The CDR3 nucleotides are TGTGCCAGCACCCCAGGGGGCAGGGACGGCTACACCTTC. It yields the protein CASTPGGRDGYTF.

The V call is TRBV7-9, the J call TRBJ2-3; D possibly corresponds to TRBD2 (5 bases). The CDR3 has 15 amino acids. V dropped 5 bases and J dropped 2 bases, with 14 bases sitting between them. Germline CDR1 is SEHNR and CDR2 is FQNEAQ (reference sequence). The CDR3 loop is CASSPRGADTDTQYF. The CDR3 DNA is TGTGCCAGCAGCCCTCGGGGAGCTGACACAGATACGCAGTATTTT.

This chain joins TRBV5-5 and TRBJ2-7; D is uncertain. V lost 0 bases, J lost 3 bases, and 10 bases lay in between. The CDR3 covers 14 residues. The germline gives CDR1 SGHKS, CDR2 YYEKEE (reference sequence). The CDR3 DNA follows: TGTGCCAGCAGCTTGGTGGGGATAGGCTACGAGCAGTACTTC. Protein product: CASSLVGIGYEQYF. The full variable domain, completed using reference TRBV5-5 and TRBJ2-7, is DAGVTQSPTHLIKTRGQQVTLRCSPISGHKSVSWYQQVLGQGPQFIFQYYEKEERGRGNFPDRFSARQFPNYSSELNVNALLLGDSALYLCASSLVGIGYEQYFGPGTRLTVT.

CDR3 in DNA: TGCAGTGCCGCACAGGGCAGGGAGCAGTACTTC. Residues: CSAAQGREQYF. The V and J genes are TRBV20-1 and TRBJ2-7; maybe TRBD1 (6 bases). V lost 6 bases to trimming and J lost 7 bases, with 13 bases between them. Germline CDR1 DFQATT, CDR2 SNEGSKA (reference sequence). The CDR3 loop spans 11 amino acids.

The chain combines TRBV29-1 with TRBJ2-7; 9 bases match TRBD2. The CDR3 contains 15 residues. Unmatched junction bases numbered 9, after V lost 4 bases and J lost 2 bases. Germline V gene lookup returns CDR1 SQVTM and CDR2 ANQGSEA. For the CDR3, the DNA is TGCAGCGTTGGGCCTGTGCTAGCGGGGACCTACGAGCAGTACTTC. Its translation is CSVGPVLAGTYEQYF.

This clone was seen a few times. The chain is built from TRBV19 and TRBJ2-2, with D possibly matching TRBD2 (6 bases). The CDR3 runs to 15 residues. Germline CDR1 reads LNHDA; CDR2 reads SQIVND (reference sequence). V was pared by 7 bases and J by 3 bases, with 15 bases between. CDR3 bases: TGTGCCAGTACCATACCGGGACTCTACACCGGGGAGCTGTTTTTT. Its translation is CASTIPGLYTGELFF.

This sequence joins TRBV11-2 and TRBJ2-6; D unclear. Germline values: CDR1 SGHAT, CDR2 FQNNGV. The V and J ends lost 1 base and 2 bases respectively, with 12 bases between them. The CDR3 runs to 17 residues. The CDR3 nucleotides read TGTGCCAGCAGCTTAGTACCTTGGATGCCTGGGGCCAACGTCCTGACTTTC. This sequence encodes CASSLVPWMPGANVLTF.

The chain has TRBV25-1 and TRBJ1-4, with 8 bases identical to TRBD1. The V gene's germline CDR1 is MGHDK and CDR2 SYGVNS. The CDR3 contains 16 residues. V was clipped by 4 bases and J by 7 bases; unmatched bases: 11. CDR3 residues: CASSGTGRNIAEKLFF. The DNA of the CDR3 is TGTGCCAGCAGTGGGACAGGGCGGAATATAGCTGAAAAACTGTTTTTT.

The CDR3 DNA reads TGTGCCAGCAGTTTATACGGTGAGCAGTTCTTC. Residues: CASSLYGEQFF. The genes are TRBV28 and TRBJ2-1; unclear D gene. The CDR3 runs 11 residues. The germline CDR1 and CDR2 sequences are MDHEN and SYDVKM. V lost 1 base and J 9 bases, leaving 4 bases between the germline ends.

The chain employs TRBV5-4 and TRBJ1-2; maybe TRBD1 (6 bases). Trimming shortened V by 2 bases and J by 3 bases, and 14 bases separated the two germline ends. CDR3 size: 15 residues. Germline values: CDR1 SGHNT, CDR2 YYREEE (reference sequence). The CDR3 coding sequence is TGTGCCAGCAGCTTCGGTCCGGGGGCGGACTATGGCTACACCTTC. Amino acid sequence: CASSFGPGADYGYTF.

The CDR3 spells CASSQWGSVTGELFF. The CDR3 coding sequence is TGCGCCAGCAGCCAATGGGGTAGTGTGACCGGGGAGCTGTTTTTT. This chain links TRBV4-1 with TRBJ2-2; no firm D call. Trimming cost V 2 bases and J 5 bases, with 12 bases left between them. This CDR3 is 15 amino acids long. Germline assignment: CDR1 MGHRA and CDR2 YSYEKL.